This T cell receptor (beta chain) is drawn from a study of blood T cells in healthy people across ages. Trimming shortened V by 2 bases and J by 2 bases, and 13 bases separated the two germline ends. Germline V gene data show CDR1 as MDHEN and CDR2 as SYDVKM. The length of the CDR3 is 16 residues. A second PCR, run for about 6 to 11 cycles, used a sample-barcoded 5' primer plus a J-beta primer mix. Tags on each cDNA molecule came from a template-switch adaptor with 12 random nucleotides. TCRdb passed the 5' RACE reads through MiXCR, listing each CDR3 protein once. Here the sample spans 600,000 to 850,000 distinct CDR3 sequences, roughly two fifths being singletons.

The source of this sequence is a woman aged 60 to 75 in good health. What was sequenced was blood. V usage is TRBV28 and J usage is TRBJ1-5; D is perhaps TRBD1 (6 bases). In nucleotides, the CDR3 is TGTGCCAGCAGTTTAGGGGGGCCGGGGGGCAATCAGCCCCAGCATTTT. Translated, it gives CASSLGGPGGNQPQHF.